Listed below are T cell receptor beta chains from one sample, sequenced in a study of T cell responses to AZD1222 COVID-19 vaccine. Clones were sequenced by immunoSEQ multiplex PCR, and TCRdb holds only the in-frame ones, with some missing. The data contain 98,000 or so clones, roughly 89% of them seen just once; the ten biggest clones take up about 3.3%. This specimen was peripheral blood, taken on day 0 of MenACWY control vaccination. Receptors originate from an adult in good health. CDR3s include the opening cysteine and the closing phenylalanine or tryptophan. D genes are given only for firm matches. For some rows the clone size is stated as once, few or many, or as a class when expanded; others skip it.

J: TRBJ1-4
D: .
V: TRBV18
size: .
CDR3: CASSPPEESEKLFF
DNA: TGTGCCAGCTCACCACCTGAGGAGTCCGAAAAACTGTTTTTT

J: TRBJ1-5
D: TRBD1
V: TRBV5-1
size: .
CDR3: CASSPGQGNQPQHF
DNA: TGCGCCAGCAGCCCTGGACAGGGTAATCAGCCCCAGCATTTT

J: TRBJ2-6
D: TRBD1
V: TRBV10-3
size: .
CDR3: CAIGEGTGSSGANVLTF
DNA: TGTGCCATCGGGGAGGGGACAGGGAGCTCTGGGGCCAACGTCCTGACTTTC

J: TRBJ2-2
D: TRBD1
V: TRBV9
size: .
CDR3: CASRGDRAGGELFF
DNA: TGTGCCAGCCGGGGGGACAGGGCTGGTGGGGAGCTGTTTTTT

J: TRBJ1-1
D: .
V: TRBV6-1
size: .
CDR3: CASTGVTEAFF
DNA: TGTGCCAGCACCGGGGTTACTGAAGCTTTCTTT

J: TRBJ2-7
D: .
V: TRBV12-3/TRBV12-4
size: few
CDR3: CASSPSTYEQYF
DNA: TGTGCCAGCAGTCCGTCCACGTACGAGCAGTACTTC

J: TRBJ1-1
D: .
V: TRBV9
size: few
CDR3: CASSVAGEMNTEAFF
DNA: TGTGCCAGCAGCGTAGCGGGGGAGATGAACACTGAAGCTTTCTTT

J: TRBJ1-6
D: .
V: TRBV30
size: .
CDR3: CASEPGHYNSPLHF
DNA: TGTGCCTCCGAACCGGGACACTATAATTCACCCCTCCACTTT

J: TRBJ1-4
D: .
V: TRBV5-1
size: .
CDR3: CASSLSGGTEKLFF
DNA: TGCGCCAGCAGCCTAAGCGGGGGGACTGAAAAACTGTTTTTT

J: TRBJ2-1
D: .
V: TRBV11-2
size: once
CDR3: CASSSVVHEQFF
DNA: TGTGCCAGCAGCTCAGTGGTACATGAGCAGTTCTTC

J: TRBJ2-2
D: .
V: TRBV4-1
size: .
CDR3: CASSQEGSTGELFF
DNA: TGCGCCAGCAGCCAAGAGGGTTCTACCGGGGAGCTGTTTTTT

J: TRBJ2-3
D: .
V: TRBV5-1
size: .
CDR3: CASSLTPGTDTQYF
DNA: TGCGCCAGCAGCTTGACACCAGGCACAGATACGCAGTATTTT

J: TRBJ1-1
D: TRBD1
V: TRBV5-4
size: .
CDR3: CASSLGPTGGITEAFF
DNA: TGTGCCAGCAGCTTGGGGCCGACAGGGGGGATCACTGAAGCTTTCTTT

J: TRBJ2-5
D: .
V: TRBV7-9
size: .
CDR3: CASSERGRMMETQYF
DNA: TGTGCCAGCAGCGAGAGAGGGCGTATGATGGAGACCCAGTACTTC

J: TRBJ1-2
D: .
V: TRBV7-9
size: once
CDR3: CASSYGQRGGYGYTF
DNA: TGTGCCAGCAGCTACGGACAGAGAGGAGGCTATGGCTACACCTTC

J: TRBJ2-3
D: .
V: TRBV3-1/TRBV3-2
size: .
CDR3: CASSSGGRDTQYF
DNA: TGTGCCAGCAGCTCGGGCGGTCGAGATACGCAGTATTTT

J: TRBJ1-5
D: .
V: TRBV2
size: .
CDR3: CASSDPASNQPQHF
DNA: TGTGCCAGCAGTGATCCGGCTAGCAATCAGCCCCAGCATTTT

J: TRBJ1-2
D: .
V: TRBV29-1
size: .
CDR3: CSVEEGDTF
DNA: TGCAGCGTTGAGGAAGGCGACACCTTC

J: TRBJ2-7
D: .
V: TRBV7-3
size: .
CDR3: CASSLAESYEQYF
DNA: TGTGCCAGCAGCTTGGCAGAGTCCTACGAGCAGTACTTC

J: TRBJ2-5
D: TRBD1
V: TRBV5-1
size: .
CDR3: CASSSTGQGALETQYF
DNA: TGCGCCAGCAGCTCGACCGGACAGGGGGCTTTGGAGACCCAGTACTTC

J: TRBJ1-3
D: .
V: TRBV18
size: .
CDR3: CASSPSDGPGNTIYF
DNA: TGTGCCAGCTCACCATCGGACGGGCCGGGAAACACCATATATTTT

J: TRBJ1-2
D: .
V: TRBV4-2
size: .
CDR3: CASSQDLGFSGGYTF
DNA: TGTGCCAGCAGCCAAGATCTCGGGTTTTCTGGCGGCTACACCTTC

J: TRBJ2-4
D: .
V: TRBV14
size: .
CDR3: CASSHLAGANIQYF
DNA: TGTGCCAGCAGCCACCTGGCGGGGGCAAACATTCAGTACTTC

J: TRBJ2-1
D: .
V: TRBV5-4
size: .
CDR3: CASSPPGEARNEQFF
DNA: TGTGCCAGCAGCCCCCCCGGGGAAGCCCGCAATGAGCAGTTCTTC

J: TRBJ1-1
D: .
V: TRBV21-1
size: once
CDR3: CASSMLLDRSEAFF
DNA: TGTGCCAGCAGCATGCTTCTGGACAGATCTGAAGCTTTCTTT

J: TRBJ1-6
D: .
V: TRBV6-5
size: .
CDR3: CASSYHRNNSPLHF
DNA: TGTGCCAGCAGTTACCACAGGAATAATTCACCCCTCCACTTT

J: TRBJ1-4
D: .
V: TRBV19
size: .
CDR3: CASSISGRVGEKLFF
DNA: TGTGCCAGTAGTATCTCGGGCAGGGTCGGTGAAAAACTGTTTTTT

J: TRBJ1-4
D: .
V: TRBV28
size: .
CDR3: CASRSDGAGNEKLFF
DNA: TGTGCCAGCCGGTCAGACGGAGCGGGTAATGAAAAACTGTTTTTT

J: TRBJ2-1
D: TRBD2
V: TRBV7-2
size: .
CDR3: CASSLDLASGYNEQFF
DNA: TGTGCCAGCAGCTTAGATTTGGCTAGCGGCTACAATGAGCAGTTCTTC

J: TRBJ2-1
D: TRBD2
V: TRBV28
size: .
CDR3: CASTPAGGAQFF
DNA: TGTGCCAGCACCCCTGCGGGGGGTGCGCAGTTCTTC

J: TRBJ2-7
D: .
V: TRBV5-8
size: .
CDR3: CASSFEQYF
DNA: TGTGCCAGCAGCTTTGAGCAGTACTTC

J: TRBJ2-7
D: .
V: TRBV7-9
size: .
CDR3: CASSEQGVDEQYF
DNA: TGTGCCAGCAGCGAACAGGGTGTAGACGAGCAGTACTTC

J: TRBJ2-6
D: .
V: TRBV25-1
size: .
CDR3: CASSQTQGGRGANVLTF
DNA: TGTGCCAGCAGCCAAACTCAGGGAGGAAGAGGGGCCAACGTCCTGACTTTC

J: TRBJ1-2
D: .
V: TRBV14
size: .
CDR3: CASSPSGYGYTF
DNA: TGTGCCAGCAGCCCATCCGGATATGGCTACACCTTC

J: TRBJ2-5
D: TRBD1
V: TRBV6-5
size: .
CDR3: CASSSQDRAGETQYF
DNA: TGTGCCAGCAGTTCCCAGGACAGGGCCGGGGAGACCCAGTACTTC

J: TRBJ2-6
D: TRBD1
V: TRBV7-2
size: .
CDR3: CASSLVWQGALGANVLTF
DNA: TGTGCCAGCAGCTTAGTTTGGCAGGGGGCGCTTGGGGCCAACGTCCTGACTTTC

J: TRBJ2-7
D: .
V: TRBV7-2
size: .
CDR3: CASKGSYEQYF
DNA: TGTGCCAGCAAAGGCTCCTACGAGCAGTACTTC